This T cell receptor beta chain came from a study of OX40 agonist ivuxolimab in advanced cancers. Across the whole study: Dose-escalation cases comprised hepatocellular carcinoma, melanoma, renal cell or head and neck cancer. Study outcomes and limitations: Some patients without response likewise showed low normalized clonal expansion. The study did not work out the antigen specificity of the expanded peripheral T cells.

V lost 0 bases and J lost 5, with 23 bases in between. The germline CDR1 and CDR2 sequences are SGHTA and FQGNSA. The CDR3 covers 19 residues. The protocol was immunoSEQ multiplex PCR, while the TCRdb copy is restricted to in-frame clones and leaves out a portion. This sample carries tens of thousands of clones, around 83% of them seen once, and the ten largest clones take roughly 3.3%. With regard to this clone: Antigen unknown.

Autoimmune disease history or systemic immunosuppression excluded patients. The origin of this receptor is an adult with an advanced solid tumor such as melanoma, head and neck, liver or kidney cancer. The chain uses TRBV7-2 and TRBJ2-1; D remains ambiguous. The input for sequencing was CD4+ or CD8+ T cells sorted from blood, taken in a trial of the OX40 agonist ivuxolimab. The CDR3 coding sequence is TGTGCCAGCAGCTTAGCCACAGCATGGACGAGGCTAGGGAACAATGAGCAGTTCTTC. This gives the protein CASSLATAWTRLGNNEQFF.